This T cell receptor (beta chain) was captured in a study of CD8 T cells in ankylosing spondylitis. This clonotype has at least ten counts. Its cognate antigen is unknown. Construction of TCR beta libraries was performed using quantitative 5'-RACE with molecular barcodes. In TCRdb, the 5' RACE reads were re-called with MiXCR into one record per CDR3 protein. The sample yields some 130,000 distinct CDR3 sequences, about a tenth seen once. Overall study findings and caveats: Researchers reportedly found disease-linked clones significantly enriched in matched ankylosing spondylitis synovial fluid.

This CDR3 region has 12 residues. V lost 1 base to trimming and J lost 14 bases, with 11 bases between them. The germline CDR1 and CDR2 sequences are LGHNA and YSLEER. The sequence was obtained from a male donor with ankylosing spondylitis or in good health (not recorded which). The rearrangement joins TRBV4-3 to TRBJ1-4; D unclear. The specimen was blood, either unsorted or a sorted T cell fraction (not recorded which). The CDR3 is CASSQGTGELFF. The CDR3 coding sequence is TGCGCCAGCAGCCAAGGTACCGGAGAGCTGTTTTTT.